Following are 19 T cell receptor beta chains from one sample sequenced in a study of shared clonotypes between healthy human individuals. The method was immunoSEQ multiplex PCR; TCRdb's version includes in-frame clones alone and lacks a portion of them. The data contain about 2 million clones, roughly 94% of them seen just once; the ten biggest clones take up about 0.13%. Sequenced sample: naive CD4+ T cells sorted from blood. Subset given: CD45RA+ positively selected. All receptors come from a man aged 18 to 30 in good health.

The chain has TRBV2 and TRBJ1-1; a weak D match, TRBD1 (6 bases). The V and J ends lost 8 bases and 0 bases respectively, with 13 bases between them. Germline CDR1 is SNHLY and CDR2 is FYNNEI. This CDR3 is built from 14 residues. In DNA form, the CDR3 reads TGTGCCAGCTCCTGGACAGACATGAACACTGAAGCTTTCTTT. Protein sequence: CASSWTDMNTEAFF.

The chain uses TRBV19 and TRBJ1-1, with D tentatively TRBD1 (6 bases). The germline V and J ends were trimmed by 5 bases and 4 bases, with 14 bases remaining between them. Germline V gene lookup returns CDR1 LNHDA and CDR2 SQIVND (reference sequence). The CDR3 extends over 14 amino acids. CDR3 in amino acids: CASSWRGFGTEAFF. Written as DNA, the CDR3 is TGTGCCAGTAGTTGGAGGGGGTTCGGCACTGAAGCTTTCTTT.

This rearrangement joins TRBV6-5 to TRBJ1-1, with D possibly matching TRBD1 (5 bases). V was cut by 6 bases and J by 1 base, with 12 bases left in between. Germline CDR1 reads MNHEY; CDR2 reads SVGAGI. The CDR3 spans 14 residues. The CDR3 DNA sequence: TGTGCCAGCAGCCCCCAAACAGGGAACACTGAAGCTTTCTTT. Protein: CASSPQTGNTEAFF.

The gene calls are TRBV7-9 and TRBJ1-1, with 10 bases that match TRBD1. The CDR3 has 14 amino acids. V lost 6 bases, J lost 4 bases, and 5 bases stayed unmatched. The germline gives CDR1 SEHNR, CDR2 FQNEAQ (reference sequence). The CDR3 DNA sequence: TGTGCCAGCAGACAGACAGGGGGCCGCACTGAAGCTTTCTTT. It translates to CASRQTGGRTEAFF.

The V call is TRBV19, the J call TRBJ2-3, with a tentative D call TRBD1 (5 bases). The CDR3 spans 13 residues. Trimming took off 1 base at V and 6 bases at J, with 8 bases between the two ends. Germline V gene data show CDR1 as LNHDA and CDR2 as SQIVND (reference sequence). The CDR3: CASSIAKGDTQYF. Written as DNA, the CDR3 is TGTGCCAGTAGTATAGCGAAGGGGGATACGCAGTATTTT.

This chain uses TRBV7-9 with TRBJ2-7; 8 bases fit TRBD2. From germline, CDR1 is SEHNR and CDR2 FQNEAQ (reference sequence). Trimming removed 8 bases from V and 0 bases from J; junction bases left unmatched: 9. The CDR3 totals 15 residues. The CDR3 nucleotides are TGTGCCAGCGAGAGGGTAGCGGGACCCTCCTACGAGCAGTACTTC. Amino acids: CASERVAGPSYEQYF.

The chain combines TRBV28 with TRBJ1-1; D is unresolved. The CDR3 sequence is 14 residues long. CDR1 is MDHEN, CDR2 SYDVKM, per germline. Trimming left V 6 bases short and J 6 bases short, with 17 bases between. CDR3 sequence reads: CASRLTQTVSEAFF. The CDR3 region has the DNA TGTGCCAGCAGGTTAACGCAGACGGTGTCTGAAGCTTTCTTT.

The rearrangement joins TRBV6-5 to TRBJ2-1; 11 nucleotides line up with TRBD2. After removal of 6 bases from V and 7 bases from J, the junction contained 8 bases not matched to a gene. Looked up from germline, CDR1 is MNHEY and CDR2 is SVGAGI. The CDR3 covers 15 residues. The CDR3 DNA reads as TGTGCCAGCAGCTCCACTAGCGGGGGAAGGAATGAGCAGTTCTTC. Translating it yields CASSSTSGGRNEQFF.

The V gene is TRBV10-1, the J gene TRBJ2-2, with D possibly TRBD1 on 6 matching bases. The CDR3 sequence is 13 residues long. Germline loops: CDR1 WNHNN, CDR2 SYGVQD (reference sequence). V shed 5 bases and J shed 3 bases, with 7 bases lying between them. The CDR3 nucleotides read TGCGCCAGCAGTAACAGGGACACCGGGGAGCTGTTTTTT. Protein: CASSNRDTGELFF.

This sequence joins TRBV6-6 and TRBJ2-1; perhaps TRBD1 as D (5 bases). The germline gives CDR1 MNHNY, CDR2 SVGAGI (reference sequence). This CDR3 is built from 16 residues. V gave up 0 bases and J gave up 6 bases, with 15 bases separating them. Here the CDR3 DNA reads TGTGCCAGCAGTTACTCCGCAGGGTATACGGGCAATGAGCAGTTCTTC. Its translation is CASSYSAGYTGNEQFF.

This clone was picked up one time. The sample carries other DNA sequences with the same CDR3. The chain combines TRBV5-1 with TRBJ1-5; 10 nucleotides agree with TRBD1. Germline loops: CDR1 SGHRS, CDR2 YFSETQ. CDR3 length equals 16 residues. J was trimmed by 1 base and V by 4 bases; bases with no gene match: 5. The CDR3 DNA sequence: TGCGCCAGCAGCCCTGGACAGGGGGGGAGCAATCAGCCCCAGCATTTT. This encodes CASSPGQGGSNQPQHF. The full variable domain, with the rest looked up from reference TRBV5-1 and TRBJ1-5, is KAGVTQTPRYLIKTRGQQVTLSCSPISGHRSVSWYQQTPGQGLQFLFEYFSETQRNKGNFPGRFSGRQFSNSRSEMNVSTLELGDSALYLCASSPGQGGSNQPQHFGDGTRLSIL.

In this sample, this clone turned up once. The chain couples TRBV5-1 to TRBJ2-3, with D possibly matching TRBD2 (6 bases). Germline assignment: CDR1 SGHRS and CDR2 YFSETQ. The CDR3 contains 14 residues. Trimming shortened V by 5 bases and J by 2 bases, and 12 bases separated the two germline ends. CDR3 in DNA: TGCGCCAGCAGTCCGGGGGTTTTCACAGATACGCAGTATTTT. Translation: CASSPGVFTDTQYF.

About this clone: At the DNA level, this CDR3 is encoded by other sequences in the same sample as well. This chain uses TRBV14 with TRBJ1-2; D not resolved. This CDR3 has 12 amino acids. The V end lost 4 bases, the J end lost 4 bases, and 7 bases lay between the germline ends. CDR1 SGHDN and CDR2 FVKESK come from the germline V gene. This chain's CDR3 is CASSPAGYGYTF. In DNA, the CDR3 is TGTGCCAGCAGCCCCGCCGGCTATGGCTACACCTTC.

V and J are TRBV7-2 and TRBJ2-3; D remains ambiguous. Germline values: CDR1 SGHTA, CDR2 FQGNSA. The CDR3 has 13 residues. Trimming shortened V by 5 bases and J by 5 bases, and 11 bases separated the two germline ends. CDR3 sequence reads: CASSLGYGDTQYF. The CDR3 DNA sequence: TGTGCCAGCAGCCTAGGGTACGGAGATACGCAGTATTTT.

This rearrangement joins TRBV6-1 to TRBJ2-3; 7 positions match TRBD2. CDR3 size: 13 residues. V lost 5 bases to trimming and J lost 8 bases; unmatched junction nucleotides: 7. Germline loops: CDR1 MNHNS, CDR2 SASEGT. CDR3 bases: TGTGCCAGCAGTCCGCTGGGGGGGACTACGCAGTATTTT. Protein: CASSPLGGTTQYF.

Note on this clone: A much bigger clone sits one base away, suggesting this may be a read error. Because the CDR3 is missing its conserved closing phenylalanine or tryptophan, this is likely a read error. The chain links TRBV4-2 to TRBJ1-2, with 9 bases matching TRBD1. The CDR3 length is 15 residues. The J segment lost 3 bases and the V segment lost 3 bases, leaving 5 bases of the junction unmatched. CDR1 and CDR2 (germline): LGHNA, YNFKEQ. This CDR3 reads CASSHPGQGDYGYTL. Here the CDR3 DNA reads TGTGCCAGCAGCCATCCGGGACAGGGTGACTATGGCTACACCCTC.

The gene calls are TRBV19 and TRBJ2-5; 9 positions agree with TRBD1. The germline gives CDR1 LNHDA, CDR2 SQIVND (reference sequence). The CDR3 runs to 15 residues. The V gene end was trimmed by 5 bases and the J gene end by 3 bases; junction bases not matched to a gene: 7. CDR3 nucleotide sequence: TGTGCCAGTAGTGCCAAGACAGGGGGGAAAGAGACCCAGTACTTC. This sequence encodes CASSAKTGGKETQYF.

This chain joins TRBV2 and TRBJ1-1; TRBD1 aligns across 7 bases. This CDR3 comprises 13 residues. V lost 5 bases and J lost 4; bases outside the gene matches: 4. From germline, CDR1 is SNHLY and CDR2 FYNNEI. CDR3 region: CASSKQGSTEAFF. The DNA for the CDR3 is TGTGCCAGCAGTAAACAGGGGAGCACTGAAGCTTTCTTT.

This chain links TRBV29-1 with TRBJ2-5; 7 bases fit TRBD2. The CDR3 has 14 residues. The germline V gene encodes CDR1 SQVTM and CDR2 ANQGSEA. V trimming: 4 bases; J trimming: 2 bases; junction bases outside the gene matches: 7. The CDR3 reads CSVGRGVGQETQYF. In nucleotides, the CDR3 is TGCAGCGTTGGCCGGGGGGTAGGTCAAGAGACCCAGTACTTC.